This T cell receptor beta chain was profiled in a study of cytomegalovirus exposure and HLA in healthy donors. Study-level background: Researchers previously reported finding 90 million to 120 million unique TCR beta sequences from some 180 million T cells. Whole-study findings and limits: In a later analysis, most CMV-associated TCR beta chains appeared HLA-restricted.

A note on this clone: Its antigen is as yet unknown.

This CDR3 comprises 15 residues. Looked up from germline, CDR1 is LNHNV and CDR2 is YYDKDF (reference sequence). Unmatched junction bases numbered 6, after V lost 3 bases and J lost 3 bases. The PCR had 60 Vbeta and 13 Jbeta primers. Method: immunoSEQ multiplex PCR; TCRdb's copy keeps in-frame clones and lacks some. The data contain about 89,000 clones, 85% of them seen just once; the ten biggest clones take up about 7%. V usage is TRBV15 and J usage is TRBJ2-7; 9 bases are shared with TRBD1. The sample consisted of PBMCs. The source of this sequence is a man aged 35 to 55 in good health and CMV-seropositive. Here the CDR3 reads CATSRMGQGDYEQYF. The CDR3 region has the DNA TGTGCCACCAGCAGGATGGGACAGGGAGACTACGAGCAGTACTTC.